The source of this TCR beta chain is a study of blood T cell repertoires in COVID-19. Only in-frame clones appear in the TCRdb table, and some are missing; sequencing was by immunoSEQ multiplex PCR. Of roughly 230,000 clones listed, about nine tenths are singletons. There are 14 residues in the CDR3. The V and J ends lost 4 bases and 5 bases, in that order; junction bases with no gene match: 6. Germline CDR1 and CDR2: SGHRS and YFSETQ. The V gene is TRBV5-1, the J gene TRBJ1-1, with 9 bases matching TRBD1. The sequence was obtained from a man younger than 40 with COVID-19, enrolled during active disease. The specimen sequenced was peripheral blood. CDR3 region: CASSLTGTGTEAFF. CDR3 DNA: TGCGCCAGCAGCCTAACCGGGACAGGGACTGAAGCTTTCTTT.